A single sample is the source of the 22 T cell receptor beta chains below, sequenced in a study of cytomegalovirus exposure and HLA in healthy donors. With 60 Vbeta and 13 Jbeta primers, the PCR was carried out. Libraries were prepared by immunoSEQ multiplex PCR; TCRdb keeps only in-frame clonotypes and omits some of them. Among approximately 140,000 clones listed, about three fifths were seen once. The material sequenced was PBMCs. These receptors all come from an older woman in good health and CMV-seropositive.

The rearrangement joins TRBV7-2 to TRBJ1-2; 8 bases fit TRBD1. The CDR3 sequence is 15 residues long. With V trimmed by 5 bases and J by 4 bases, 9 bases remained unmatched. Germline assignment: CDR1 SGHTA and CDR2 FQGNSA. The CDR3 DNA reads TGTGCCAGCAGCCCACCGGGACAGGCCTCCTATGGCTACACCTTC. It translates to CASSPPGQASYGYTF.

On this clone: A read error may account for a junction end that differs from germline. The chain couples TRBV28 to TRBJ2-7, with D possibly TRBD1 on 7 matching bases. CDR3 length: 14 residues. The germline V gene encodes CDR1 MDHEN and CDR2 SYDVKM. The CDR3 loop is CASCFIGGGDEQYF. CDR3 in DNA: TGTGCCAGCTGTTTTATCGGAGGGGGCGACGAGCAGTACTTC.

V gene TRBV28 combines with J gene TRBJ2-3, with a tentative D call TRBD2 (5 bases). V lost 3 bases, J lost 2 bases, and 12 bases lay in between. Germline loops: CDR1 MDHEN, CDR2 SYDVKM. The CDR3 loop spans 15 amino acids. The CDR3 reads CASSFARGYTDTQYF. CDR3 nucleotides: TGTGCCAGCAGTTTTGCCCGGGGATACACAGATACGCAGTATTTT.

This clone was found a few times. This rearrangement joins TRBV30 to TRBJ2-4, with unresolved D. This CDR3 contains 15 residues. CDR1 GTSNPN and CDR2 SVGIG come from the germline V gene (reference sequence). V lost 2 bases, J lost 1 base, and 12 bases lay in between. DNA of the CDR3: TGTGCCTGGAGTTACCTTGCCGCGGCCAAAAACATTCAGTACTTC. This translates into CAWSYLAAAKNIQYF. The entire variable domain, with the rest obtained from reference TRBV30 and TRBJ2-4, is as follows: SQTIHQWPATLVQPVGSPLSLECTVEGTSNPNLYWYRQAAGRGLQLLFYSVGIGQISSEVPQNLSASRPQDRQFILSSKKLLLSDSGFYLCAWSYLAAAKNIQYFGAGTRLSVL.

This clone appeared a few times. The genes are TRBV30 and TRBJ2-3; 9 bases line up with TRBD2. The J segment lost 0 bases and the V segment lost 2 bases, leaving 9 bases of the junction unmatched. This CDR3 region has 17 residues. Germline V gives CDR1 GTSNPN, CDR2 SVGIG (reference sequence). Here the CDR3 reads CAWSLITSGSSTDTQYF. The CDR3 nucleotides read TGTGCCTGGAGTCTAATTACTAGCGGGTCTAGCACAGATACGCAGTATTTT.

The gene calls are TRBV28 and TRBJ2-3; 7 positions agree with TRBD1. The CDR3 extends over 16 amino acids. The V gene's germline CDR1 is MDHEN and CDR2 SYDVKM. The V and J ends lost 6 bases and 8 bases, in that order; junction bases with no gene match: 17. The CDR3 is CASRTRTGRFGGTQYF. CDR3 nucleotides: TGTGCCAGCAGAACGAGGACAGGCCGCTTTGGAGGTACGCAGTATTTT.

The J gene is TRBJ2-1, the V gene TRBV15; tentative D call: TRBD1 (5 bases). Germline assignment: CDR1 LNHNV and CDR2 YYDKDF (reference sequence). With 0 bases removed from V and 4 bases from J, the gap between germline ends came to 10 bases. This CDR3 comprises 15 residues. As DNA, the CDR3 is TGTGCCACCAGCAGAGATCCCCACAGGTACAATGAGCAGTTCTTC. It is translated as CATSRDPHRYNEQFF.

The rearrangement uses TRBV9 and TRBJ2-1, with 10 bases lining up with TRBD2. The length of the CDR3 is 18 residues. V gave up 0 bases and J gave up 7 bases; unmatched junction bases: 13. The germline V gene has CDR1 SGDLS and CDR2 YYNGEE. The CDR3 nucleotides are TGTGCCAGCAGCGTAGAGGTGTGGGCTAGCGGGAGTGGAAATGAGCAGTTCTTC. Translating gives CASSVEVWASGSGNEQFF.

The DNA for the CDR3 is TGTGCCAGCACCCTACGGGGATCCCAAGAGACCCAGTACTTC. Translated, it gives CASTLRGSQETQYF. This chain uses TRBV7-9 with TRBJ2-5; maybe TRBD2 (5 bases). Germline assignment: CDR1 SEHNR and CDR2 FQNEAQ (reference sequence). The CDR3 is 14 residues long. The germline V and J ends were trimmed by 7 bases and 1 base, with 13 bases remaining between them.

This chain joins TRBV7-6 and TRBJ2-7; 8 bases line up with TRBD2. Germline-derived CDR1 and CDR2 are SGHVS and FNYEAQ. This CDR3 is 14 amino acids long. Losses at the gene ends were 5 bases for V and 0 bases for J; bases not matched to a gene: 3. Here the CDR3 reads CASSQREPSYEQYF. In DNA, the CDR3 is TGTGCCAGCAGCCAGCGGGAGCCCTCCTACGAGCAGTACTTC.

The gene calls are TRBV5-1 and TRBJ2-7; a weak D match, TRBD2 (6 bases). The V gene lost 3 bases and the J gene lost 2 bases, with 15 bases spanning the gap. The germline V gene has CDR1 SGHRS and CDR2 YFSETQ. The CDR3 has 15 residues. The DNA for the CDR3 is TGCGCCAGCAGCTCGCCGCGGGGCGTAGCCTACGAGCAGTACTTC. Its translation: CASSSPRGVAYEQYF.

This chain joins TRBV15 and TRBJ1-4; no reliable D call. The germline gives CDR1 LNHNV, CDR2 YYDKDF (reference sequence). V was shortened by 0 bases and J by 12 bases, with 14 bases between the two germline ends. CDR3 length: 14 amino acids. The CDR3 nucleotides are TGTGCCACCAGCAGAGACAGGCCCCCCGGGGAACTGTTTTTT. It codes for CATSRDRPPGELFF.

CDR3 region: CASSFGGNSYEQYF. In DNA form, the CDR3 reads TGTGCCAGCAGCTTTGGGGGGAACTCCTACGAGCAGTACTTC. The chain has TRBV7-2 and TRBJ2-7; the D gene is possibly TRBD2 (6 bases). Trimming cost V 3 bases and J 0 bases, with 9 bases left between them. This CDR3 contains 14 residues. Germline-derived CDR1 and CDR2 are SGHTA and FQGNSA. The whole variable domain, filled in from reference TRBV7-2 and TRBJ2-7, reads GAGVSQSPSNKVTEKGKDVELRCDPISGHTALYWYRQSLGQGLEFLIYFQGNSAPDKSGLPSDRFSAERTGGSVSTLTIQRTQQEDSAVYLCASSFGGNSYEQYFGPGTRLTVT.

Only one count was recorded for this clone. This rearrangement joins TRBV5-6 to TRBJ1-3; 10 bases map to TRBD1. The trim removed 4 bases at V and 2 bases at J, leaving 15 bases unmatched. Germline V gives CDR1 SGHDT, CDR2 YYEEEE. The CDR3 has 19 residues. The CDR3 region has the DNA TGTGCCAGCAGCCGAAGCGGGACAGGGGTCGCCGGGGCTGGAAACACCATATATTTT. Protein product: CASSRSGTGVAGAGNTIYF. Full variable domain (remainder filled in from reference TRBV5-6 and TRBJ1-3): DAGVTQSPTHLIKTRGQQVTLRCSPKSGHDTVSWYQQALGQGPQFIFQYYEEEERQRGNFPDRFSGHQFPNYSSELNVNALLLGDSALYLCASSRSGTGVAGAGNTIYFGEGSWLTVV.

In its sample, this clone was seen many times. This chain connects TRBV10-1 to TRBJ2-1; 14 bases match TRBD2. CDR1 and CDR2 from the germline V gene are WNHNN and SYGVQD (reference sequence). The CDR3 totals 18 residues. The junction had 11 bases not matched to a gene; V was cut back by 10 bases and J by 0 bases. Here the CDR3 reads CAILGTSGSPHSYNEQFF. In nucleotides, the CDR3 is TGCGCCATCCTAGGGACTAGCGGGAGTCCCCACTCCTACAATGAGCAGTTCTTC.

The chain joins TRBV1 to TRBJ2-1; TRBD2 reflects the table's D call only, with no check against the DNA. TRBV1 is tagged as a pseudogene. The CDR3 runs to 17 residues. CDR3 sequence: CTSSQEESSGRPHEQFF. The CDR3 coding sequence is TGCACCAGCAGCCAAGAGGAATCTAGCGGCCGCCCTCATGAGCAGTTCTTC.

This clone was counted only a few times. The CDR3 nucleotides are TGTGCCAGAAGCTTAGACAGGGGAGGGCTTGAGTACGAGCAGTACTTC. Translating gives CARSLDRGGLEYEQYF. The V and J genes are TRBV5-3 and TRBJ2-7; possibly TRBD1 for D (8 bases). TRBV5-3 is flagged as an ORF with uncertain function. The V end was cut by 2 bases, the J end by 4 bases, with 19 bases between. The CDR3 has 16 residues.

The V call is TRBV5-1, the J call TRBJ1-4; possibly TRBD1 for D (6 bases). The V gene's germline CDR1 is SGHRS and CDR2 YFSETQ. V lost 3 bases and J 5 bases, leaving 14 bases between the germline ends. This CDR3 is 15 amino acids long. The CDR3 nucleotides read TGCGCCAGCAGCTGGGGGGGGCAGCGAAATGAAAAACTGTTTTTT. Amino acids: CASSWGGQRNEKLFF.

The V and J genes are TRBV5-1 and TRBJ2-5, with 12 bases matching TRBD1. Near its end, the DNA agrees better with TRBJ2-7, so the J call may be wrong. Per germline, CDR1 SGHRS and CDR2 YFSETQ. The CDR3 extends over 14 amino acids. The CDR3 DNA is TGCGCCAGCAGTCGGGACAGGGGGCGCGACGAGCAGTACTTC. Residues: CASSRDRGRDEQYF.

This clone was seen a handful of times. V gene TRBV12-5 combines with J gene TRBJ2-3; no definite D call. The germline V gene encodes CDR1 LGHNT and CDR2 FRNRAP. The CDR3 sequence is 12 residues long. Trimming took off 3 bases at V and 7 bases at J, with 8 bases between the two ends. The CDR3 loop reads CASGFNTNTQYF. In DNA form, the CDR3 reads TGTGCTAGTGGTTTTAACACTAATACGCAGTATTTT.

A few counts support this clone. V usage is TRBV19 and J usage is TRBJ2-2, with 13 positions matching TRBD2. Trimming removed 5 bases from V and 6 bases from J; junction bases left unmatched: 6. The germline gives CDR1 LNHDA, CDR2 SQIVND (reference sequence). CDR3 length: 16 residues. CDR3 bases: TGTGCCAGTAGTCAGTTACTAGCGGGAGGGCCCGGGGAGCTGTTTTTT. Residues: CASSQLLAGGPGELFF.

This CDR3 reads CASSLEHEQYF. The CDR3 DNA reads as TGTGCCAGCAGTTTGGAGCACGAGCAGTACTTC. V usage is TRBV28 and J usage is TRBJ2-7; D not certain. The V and J ends lost 3 bases and 5 bases respectively, with 5 bases between them. The germline gives CDR1 MDHEN, CDR2 SYDVKM. This CDR3 spans 11 amino acids.